This T cell receptor beta chain was recorded in a study of cytomegalovirus exposure and HLA in healthy donors. PCR employed 60 Vbeta and 13 Jbeta primers. Sequenced by immunoSEQ multiplex PCR; TCRdb stores in-frame clones only, minus some. The sample holds over 150,000 clones, roughly 80% seen once. CDR1 is LNHNV, CDR2 YYDKDF, per germline (reference sequence). CDR3 length: 13 residues. V lost 6 bases and J 2 bases, leaving 8 bases between the germline ends. The rearrangement uses TRBV15 and TRBJ1-5; tentative D call: TRBD1 (5 bases). The receptor comes from a woman aged 45-65 years in good health and CMV-seronegative. Sequenced material: PBMCs. This CDR3 is CATSLTGNQPQHF. CDR3 in DNA: TGTGCCACCAGTTTGACAGGCAATCAGCCCCAGCATTTT. Looking up the rest from reference TRBV15 and TRBJ1-5 gives the full variable domain: DAMVIQNPRYQVTQFGKPVTLSCSQTLNHNVMYWYQQKSSQAPKLLFHYYDKDFNNEADTPDNFQSRRPNTSFCFLDIRSPGLGDTAMYLCATSLTGNQPQHFGDGTRLSIL.